This TCR beta chain was obtained from a study of vaccination effects on CD4 cells after COVID-19. In the study overall: It was two doses of either the BNT162b2 or mRNA-1273 vaccine that participants received. Regarding the study as a whole: Marked clonal contraction was seen in infection- and vaccine-induced clones late after vaccination.

CDR1 and CDR2 (germline): MNHEY, SMNVEV (reference sequence). CDR3 length: 16 amino acids. Trimming removed 1 base from V and 2 bases from J; junction bases left unmatched: 2. Under the ViraFEST assay, PBMC were stimulated with viral peptide pools so that antigen-specific CD4+ T cells expanded. Sequencing was performed afterwards. Culturing for 10 days preceded CD4+ T cell isolation. The healthy vaccine recipients, who had no prior SARS-CoV-2 infection, showed negative nucleocapsid antibodies. Some 2 million PBMC were placed in each well, which was supplemented with approximately 9.7 IU/ml IL-2 and around 9.5 ug/ml peptides. At days 3 and 7, half of the medium was exchanged for IL-2 medium. With respect to this clone: Its target is not known.

Clones were sequenced by immunoSEQ multiplex PCR, and TCRdb holds only the in-frame ones, with some missing. Of tens of thousands of clones in the sample, about four fifths are singletons; the top ten hold less than 3%. The TCR originated in a human donor who received a COVID-19 vaccine. The V gene is TRBV27, the J gene TRBJ2-3; 11 nucleotides agree with TRBD2. The sample consisted of CD4+ T cells from PBMCs cultured with HCoV-NL63 spike peptides, taken before COVID-19 vaccination. CDR3 sequence (DNA): TGTGCCAGCAGTTTATATAGCGGGGGGGCCACAGATACGCAGTATTTT. Its translation: CASSLYSGGATDTQYF.